This T cell receptor beta chain was sequenced during a study of blood T cell repertoires in COVID-19. Some clones are missing from TCRdb's copy, which holds only in-frame ones; the method was immunoSEQ multiplex PCR. The profile shows approximately 90,000 clones, approximately 86% of them singletons. The CDR3 consists of 13 residues. V gave up 0 bases and J gave up 4 bases, with 6 bases separating them. Germline V lookup: CDR1 LGHNA, CDR2 YSLEER. The TCR sequence derives from a man aged 60-69 years with acute or convalescent COVID-19. The J gene is TRBJ1-1, the V gene TRBV4-3, with unresolved D. Sequenced input: peripheral blood. CDR3 bases: TGCGCCAGCAGCCAAGAACTTGCCACTGAAGCTTTCTTT. It encodes CASSQELATEAFF.